The 4 T cell receptor beta chains below all came from one sample that was sequenced in a study of blood T cell repertoires in COVID-19. TCRdb's copy holds only in-frame clones and misses some; the assay was immunoSEQ multiplex PCR. The sample yields under 300,000 clones, around 88% seen once. Specimen: PBMCs or T cells enriched from blood (not recorded which). The receptors originated from a woman in her 40s with acute COVID-19.

This chain's CDR3 is CASRDSSKRGYTF. Written as DNA, the CDR3 is TGTGCCAGCAGGGACAGTTCCAAGAGAGGCTACACCTTC. The chain has TRBV2 and TRBJ1-2, with D possibly being TRBD1 (6 bases). This CDR3 has 13 amino acids. The V and J ends lost 6 bases and 8 bases respectively, with 16 bases between them. Looked up from germline, CDR1 is SNHLY and CDR2 is FYNNEI.

Written as DNA, the CDR3 is TGTGCCAGCATCCTACAGGCCAGCGCCGGAAACACCATATATTTT. Translated: CASILQASAGNTIYF. The rearrangement uses TRBV6-4 and TRBJ1-3; D is possibly TRBD1 (5 bases). The CDR3 runs to 15 residues. Looked up from germline, CDR1 is MRHNA and CDR2 is SNTAGT. Trimming cost V 7 bases and J 4 bases, with 17 bases left between them.

The rearrangement links TRBV30 to TRBJ2-6, with 7 bases matching TRBD1. CDR1 and CDR2 (germline): GTSNPN, SVGIG (reference sequence). CDR3 length equals 16 residues. The junction had 8 bases not matched to a gene; V was cut back by 2 bases and J by 4 bases. CDR3 protein: CAWSKTGAVGANVLTF. The CDR3 coding sequence is TGTGCCTGGAGTAAAACAGGGGCCGTCGGGGCCAACGTCCTGACTTTC. The full variable domain, in which reference TRBV30 and TRBJ2-6 provide the parts outside the CDR3, is SQTIHQWPATLVQPVGSPLSLECTVEGTSNPNLYWYRQAAGRGLQLLFYSVGIGQISSEVPQNLSASRPQDRQFILSSKKLLLSDSGFYLCAWSKTGAVGANVLTFGAGSRLTVL.

The chain carries TRBV20-1 and TRBJ2-3; 8 bases map to TRBD2. The CDR3 is 14 residues long. V lost 3 bases and J lost 4; bases outside the gene matches: 6. The V gene's germline CDR1 is DFQATT and CDR2 SNEGSKA (reference sequence). The CDR3 nucleotides read TGCAGTGCTAGTCCCGGGAGGGGGGCAGATACGCAGTATTTT. Translated, it gives CSASPGRGADTQYF.